The rows below give T cell receptor beta chains drawn from one sample of a study of T cell responses to AZD1222 COVID-19 vaccine. The protocol was immunoSEQ multiplex PCR, while the TCRdb copy is restricted to in-frame clones and leaves out a portion. The top ten hold less than 3.5% of the sample, which has 70,000 to 95,000 clones, nearly 90% seen once. The specimen comprised peripheral blood, sampled on day 0 of MenACWY control vaccination. These receptors were taken from an adult in good health. The CDR3 runs from the conserved cysteine through the conserved F or W. Fields, in order: J gene, V gene, D gene, clone size, CDR3 protein, CDR3 DNA. A D gene is named only where the DNA matches it firmly. Part of the rows lack a size; the others show once, few, many or a class for expanded clones.

J gene: TRBJ1-5; V gene: TRBV2; D gene: -; clone size: -; CDR3 protein: CASRGQGRSNQPQHF; CDR3 DNA: TGTGCCAGCAGAGGGCAGGGTCGGAGCAATCAGCCCCAGCATTTT
J gene: TRBJ2-1; V gene: TRBV19; D gene: TRBD2; clone size: once; CDR3 protein: CASRTQGTSGNYQFF; CDR3 DNA: TGTGCCAGTAGGACACAAGGGACTAGCGGGAATTACCAGTTCTTC
J gene: TRBJ2-3; V gene: TRBV5-1; D gene: -; clone size: once; CDR3 protein: CASSFGRAGTDDTQYF; CDR3 DNA: TGCGCCAGCAGCTTCGGGAGGGCAGGGACAGACGATACGCAGTATTTT
J gene: TRBJ1-1; V gene: TRBV19; D gene: -; clone size: -; CDR3 protein: CASSPSRALEAFF; CDR3 DNA: TGTGCCAGTAGCCCTAGTCGAGCGCTTGAAGCTTTCTTT
J gene: TRBJ2-3; V gene: TRBV2; D gene: -; clone size: -; CDR3 protein: CASRGGDTQYF; CDR3 DNA: TGTGCCAGCAGGGGAGGAGATACGCAGTATTTT
J gene: TRBJ1-1; V gene: TRBV6-5; D gene: -; clone size: -; CDR3 protein: CASSQWQLNTEAFF; CDR3 DNA: TGTGCCAGCAGCCAGTGGCAGCTCAACACTGAAGCTTTCTTT
J gene: TRBJ2-1; V gene: TRBV3-1/TRBV3-2; D gene: TRBD2; clone size: -; CDR3 protein: CASSQIAGGQDEQFF; CDR3 DNA: TGTGCCAGCAGCCAGATAGCGGGGGGGCAGGATGAGCAGTTCTTC
J gene: TRBJ1-4; V gene: TRBV19; D gene: -; clone size: -; CDR3 protein: CASSTSQDLRGEKLFF; CDR3 DNA: TGTGCCAGTAGTACTTCTCAGGATTTGAGGGGTGAAAAACTGTTTTTT
J gene: TRBJ1-2; V gene: TRBV2; D gene: -; clone size: -; CDR3 protein: CASSEWLNYGYTF; CDR3 DNA: TGTGCCAGCAGTGAATGGCTTAACTATGGCTACACCTTC
J gene: TRBJ1-1; V gene: TRBV9; D gene: -; clone size: -; CDR3 protein: CASSVAGGVTEAFF; CDR3 DNA: TGTGCCAGCAGCGTAGCTGGGGGGGTCACTGAAGCTTTCTTT
J gene: TRBJ1-5; V gene: TRBV27; D gene: TRBD1; clone size: -; CDR3 protein: CATRQGVGGSNQPQHF; CDR3 DNA: TGTGCCACCCGACAGGGGGTAGGAGGTAGCAATCAGCCCCAGCATTTT
J gene: TRBJ1-1; V gene: TRBV12-3/TRBV12-4; D gene: -; clone size: once; CDR3 protein: CASYSRSPLEAFF; CDR3 DNA: TGTGCCAGCTACAGTCGTAGCCCTCTTGAAGCTTTCTTT
J gene: TRBJ1-1; V gene: TRBV6-5; D gene: -; clone size: few; CDR3 protein: CASSPPTLNTEAFF; CDR3 DNA: TGTGCCAGCAGTCCGCCTACATTGAACACTGAAGCTTTCTTT
J gene: TRBJ2-7; V gene: TRBV27; D gene: -; clone size: -; CDR3 protein: CASSHAPNYEQYF; CDR3 DNA: TGTGCCAGCAGCCACGCTCCAAACTACGAGCAGTACTTC
J gene: TRBJ1-1; V gene: TRBV3-1/TRBV3-2; D gene: -; clone size: few; CDR3 protein: CASSQAESNRATEAFF; CDR3 DNA: TGTGCCAGCAGCCAAGCGGAATCGAACAGGGCCACTGAAGCTTTCTTT
J gene: TRBJ2-1; V gene: TRBV19; D gene: -; clone size: -; CDR3 protein: CASSIGIKNEQFF; CDR3 DNA: TGTGCCAGTAGTATTGGGATTAAGAATGAGCAGTTCTTC
J gene: TRBJ2-3; V gene: TRBV20-1; D gene: -; clone size: -; CDR3 protein: CSAARDTQYF; CDR3 DNA: TGCAGTGCTGCTCGCGATACGCAGTATTTT
J gene: TRBJ2-7; V gene: TRBV5-1; D gene: -; clone size: -; CDR3 protein: CASSLEGWGEQYF; CDR3 DNA: TGCGCCAGCAGCTTGGAAGGGTGGGGAGAGCAGTACTTC
J gene: TRBJ1-2; V gene: TRBV11-2; D gene: -; clone size: once; CDR3 protein: CASSYSGTAYGYTF; CDR3 DNA: TGTGCCAGCAGCTACAGTGGGACCGCTTATGGCTACACCTTC
J gene: TRBJ2-7; V gene: TRBV5-4; D gene: TRBD1; clone size: few; CDR3 protein: CASSLPGTGSYEQYF; CDR3 DNA: TGTGCCAGCAGCTTGCCCGGGACAGGCTCCTACGAGCAGTACTTC
J gene: TRBJ1-2; V gene: TRBV6-5; D gene: -; clone size: -; CDR3 protein: CASGGGYTF; CDR3 DNA: TGTGCCAGCGGGGGTGGCTACACCTTC
J gene: TRBJ1-4; V gene: TRBV7-9; D gene: TRBD1; clone size: -; CDR3 protein: CASSLYRGDEKLFF; CDR3 DNA: TGTGCCAGCAGCTTATACAGGGGGGATGAAAAACTGTTTTTT
J gene: TRBJ1-5; V gene: TRBV5-1; D gene: -; clone size: -; CDR3 protein: CASSPGHTSNQPQHF; CDR3 DNA: TGCGCCAGCAGCCCGGGACACACAAGCAATCAGCCCCAGCATTTT
J gene: TRBJ2-1; V gene: TRBV14; D gene: TRBD2; clone size: once; CDR3 protein: CASSQDLGGGVAAYNEQFF; CDR3 DNA: TGTGCCAGCAGCCAAGATCTGGGCGGGGGAGTTGCTGCCTACAATGAGCAGTTCTTC
J gene: TRBJ2-2; V gene: TRBV9; D gene: -; clone size: -; CDR3 protein: CASSVPALGPANTGELFF; CDR3 DNA: TGTGCCAGCAGCGTACCCGCCCTCGGGCCTGCGAACACCGGGGAGCTGTTTTTT
J gene: TRBJ2-7; V gene: TRBV28; D gene: -; clone size: -; CDR3 protein: CASRLGGDSFYEQYF; CDR3 DNA: TGTGCCAGCAGGTTGGGGGGGGACAGCTTCTACGAGCAGTACTTC
J gene: TRBJ1-2; V gene: TRBV7-9; D gene: -; clone size: -; CDR3 protein: CASSLMEYYGYTF; CDR3 DNA: TGTGCCAGCAGCTTAATGGAATACTATGGCTACACCTTC
J gene: TRBJ1-2; V gene: TRBV5-1; D gene: -; clone size: -; CDR3 protein: CASAPSGPVGYTF; CDR3 DNA: TGCGCCAGCGCCCCGTCAGGGCCAGTTGGCTACACCTTC
J gene: TRBJ1-5; V gene: TRBV27; D gene: -; clone size: -; CDR3 protein: CASSLFGQPQHF; CDR3 DNA: TGTGCCAGCAGTTTATTCGGGCAGCCCCAGCATTTT
J gene: TRBJ1-6; V gene: TRBV5-5; D gene: -; clone size: few; CDR3 protein: CASSLRGWNSPLHF; CDR3 DNA: TGTGCCAGCAGCTTGAGAGGGTGGAATTCACCCCTCCACTTT
J gene: TRBJ2-1; V gene: TRBV11-2; D gene: -; clone size: -; CDR3 protein: CASTAHGAAFNNEQFF; CDR3 DNA: TGTGCCAGCACGGCCCATGGGGCAGCCTTCAACAATGAGCAGTTCTTC
J gene: TRBJ2-2; V gene: TRBV3-1/TRBV3-2; D gene: -; clone size: -; CDR3 protein: CASSPPNTGELFF; CDR3 DNA: TGTGCCAGCAGCCCCCCGAACACCGGGGAGCTGTTTTTT